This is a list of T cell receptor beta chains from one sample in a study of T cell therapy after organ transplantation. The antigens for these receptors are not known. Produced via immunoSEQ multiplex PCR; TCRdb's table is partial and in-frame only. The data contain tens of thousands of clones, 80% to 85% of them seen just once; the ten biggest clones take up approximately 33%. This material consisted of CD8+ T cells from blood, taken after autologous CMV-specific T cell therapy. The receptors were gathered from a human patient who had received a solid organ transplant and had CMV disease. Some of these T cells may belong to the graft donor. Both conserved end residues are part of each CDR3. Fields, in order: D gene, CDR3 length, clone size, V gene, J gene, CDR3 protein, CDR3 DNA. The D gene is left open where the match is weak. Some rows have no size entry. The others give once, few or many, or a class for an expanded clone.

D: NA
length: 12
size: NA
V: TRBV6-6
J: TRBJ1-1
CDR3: CASSQQRTEAFF
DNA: TGTGCCAGCAGTCAACAGCGAACTGAAGCTTTCTTT

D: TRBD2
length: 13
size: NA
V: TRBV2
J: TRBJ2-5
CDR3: CASFGTSWETQYF
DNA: TGTGCCAGCTTCGGGACTAGCTGGGAGACCCAGTACTTC

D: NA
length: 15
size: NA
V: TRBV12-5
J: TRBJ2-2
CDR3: CASGLGVLNTGELFF
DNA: TGTGCTAGTGGTTTGGGGGTCTTGAACACCGGGGAGCTGTTTTTT

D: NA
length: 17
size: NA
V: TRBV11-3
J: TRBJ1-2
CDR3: CASSLGILALPNYGYTF
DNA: TGTGCCAGCAGCTTAGGGATCCTCGCCCTGCCCAACTATGGCTACACCTTC

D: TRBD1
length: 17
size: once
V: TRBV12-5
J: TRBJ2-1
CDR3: CASGLVHAGTGFDEQFF
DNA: TGTGCTAGTGGTTTGGTACACGCCGGGACAGGGTTCGATGAGCAGTTCTTC

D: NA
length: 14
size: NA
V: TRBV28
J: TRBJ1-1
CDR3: CASSFWVGNTEAFF
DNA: TGTGCCAGCAGTTTTTGGGTAGGGAACACTGAAGCTTTCTTT

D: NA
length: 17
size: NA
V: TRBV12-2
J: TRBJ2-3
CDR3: CASRANPRTSPTDTQYF
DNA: TGTGCAAGTCGCGCTAACCCCCGGACTAGCCCCACAGATACGCAGTATTTT

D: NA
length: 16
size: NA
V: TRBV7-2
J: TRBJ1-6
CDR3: CASSLVYMGANSPLHF
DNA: TGTGCCAGCAGCTTAGTTTATATGGGGGCGAATTCACCCCTCCACTTT

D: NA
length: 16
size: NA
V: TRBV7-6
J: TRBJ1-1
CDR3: CASSLTEGGARAEAFF
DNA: TGTGCCAGCAGCTTAACAGAAGGAGGGGCGAGGGCTGAAGCTTTCTTT

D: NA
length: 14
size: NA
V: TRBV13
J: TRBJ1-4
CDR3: CASSLRATNEKLFF
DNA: TGTGCCAGCAGCCTGAGGGCAACTAATGAAAAACTGTTTTTT

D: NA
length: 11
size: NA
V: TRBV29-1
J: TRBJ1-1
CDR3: CSVEGLTEAFF
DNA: TGCAGCGTTGAAGGGTTGACTGAAGCTTTCTTT

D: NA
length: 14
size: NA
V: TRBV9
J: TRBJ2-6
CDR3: CASSVEAGANVLTF
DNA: TGTGCCAGCAGCGTGGAAGCTGGGGCCAACGTCCTGACTTTC

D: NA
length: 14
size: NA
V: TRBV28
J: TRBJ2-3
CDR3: CASSLVSHTDTQYF
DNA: TGTGCCAGCAGTTTGGTTTCCCACACAGATACGCAGTATTTT

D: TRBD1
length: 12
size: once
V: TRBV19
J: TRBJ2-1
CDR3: CASGQGDNEQFF
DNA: TGTGCCAGTGGACAGGGAGACAATGAGCAGTTCTTC

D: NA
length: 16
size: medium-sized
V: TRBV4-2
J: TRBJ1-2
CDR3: CASSQARTSLNYGYTF
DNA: TGTGCCAGCAGCCAAGCCCGAACTTCACTCAACTATGGCTACACCTTC

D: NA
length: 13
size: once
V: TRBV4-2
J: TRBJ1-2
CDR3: CASGPGQVYGYTF
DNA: TGTGCCAGCGGCCCGGGGCAGGTCTATGGCTACACCTTC

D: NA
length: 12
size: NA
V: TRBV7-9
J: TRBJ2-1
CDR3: CASSSGPLGQFF
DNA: TGTGCCAGCAGCTCGGGGCCTTTGGGGCAGTTCTTC

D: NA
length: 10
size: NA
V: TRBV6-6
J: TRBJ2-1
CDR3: CASSYVDLFF
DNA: TGTGCCAGCAGTTACGTAGATCTGTTCTTC

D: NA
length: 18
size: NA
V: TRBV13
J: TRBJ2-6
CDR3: CASSLVAAQNSGANVLTF
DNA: TGTGCCAGCAGCTTAGTGGCAGCCCAAAACTCTGGGGCCAACGTCCTGACTTTC

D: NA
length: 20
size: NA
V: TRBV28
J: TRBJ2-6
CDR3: CASSLIGGSLGFSGANVLTF
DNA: TGTGCCAGCAGTTTGATAGGAGGCAGTCTCGGATTCTCTGGGGCCAACGTCCTGACTTTC

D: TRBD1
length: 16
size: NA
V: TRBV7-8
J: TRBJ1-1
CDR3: CASSTGQGAGRAEAFF
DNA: TGTGCCAGCAGCACGGGACAGGGGGCGGGACGGGCTGAAGCTTTCTTT

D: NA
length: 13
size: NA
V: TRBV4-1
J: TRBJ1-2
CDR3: CASSQVPNYGYTF
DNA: TGCGCCAGCAGCCAAGTCCCCAACTATGGCTACACCTTC

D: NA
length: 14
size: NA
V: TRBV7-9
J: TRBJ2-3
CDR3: CATQGPGGTDTQYF
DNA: TGTGCCACCCAGGGACCGGGAGGCACAGATACGCAGTATTTT

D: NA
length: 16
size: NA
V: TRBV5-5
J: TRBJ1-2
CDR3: CASSLWSGTRLRGYTF
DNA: TGTGCCAGCAGCTTGTGGTCGGGGACAAGGCTTCGGGGCTACACCTTC

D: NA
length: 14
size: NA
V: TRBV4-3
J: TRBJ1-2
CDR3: CASSQGWKNYGYTF
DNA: TGCGCCAGCAGCCAAGGATGGAAAAACTATGGCTACACCTTC

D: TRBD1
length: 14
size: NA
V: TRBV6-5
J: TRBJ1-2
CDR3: CASSWGQGKYGYTF
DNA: TGTGCCAGCAGTTGGGGACAGGGGAAGTACGGCTACACCTTC

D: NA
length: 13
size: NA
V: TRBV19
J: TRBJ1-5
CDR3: CASSTGVWQPQHF
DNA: TGTGCCAGTAGTACAGGGGTGTGGCAGCCCCAGCATTTT

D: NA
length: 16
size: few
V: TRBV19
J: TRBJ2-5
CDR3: CASSNEGDRYQETQYF
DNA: TGTGCCAGTAGTAATGAGGGAGACCGATACCAAGAGACCCAGTACTTC

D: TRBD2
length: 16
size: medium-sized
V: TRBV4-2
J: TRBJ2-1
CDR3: CASSQDGTSGYNEQFF
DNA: TGTGCCAGCAGCCAAGATGGGACTAGCGGGTACAATGAGCAGTTCTTC